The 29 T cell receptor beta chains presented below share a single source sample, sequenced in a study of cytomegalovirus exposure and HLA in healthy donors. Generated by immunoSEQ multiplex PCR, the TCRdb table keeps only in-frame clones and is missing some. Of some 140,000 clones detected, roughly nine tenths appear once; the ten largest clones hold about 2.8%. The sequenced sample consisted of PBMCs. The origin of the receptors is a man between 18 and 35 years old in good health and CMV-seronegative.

The CDR3 DNA follows: TGTGCCAGCAGTTTACCCCCCGGGACAGGGACCAATGAGCAGTTCTTC. Amino acid sequence: CASSLPPGTGTNEQFF. The chain combines TRBV27 with TRBJ2-1, with 9 bases matching TRBD1. Trimming removed 2 bases from V and 6 bases from J; junction bases left unmatched: 8. This CDR3 region has 16 residues. Germline loops: CDR1 MNHEY, CDR2 SMNVEV (reference sequence).

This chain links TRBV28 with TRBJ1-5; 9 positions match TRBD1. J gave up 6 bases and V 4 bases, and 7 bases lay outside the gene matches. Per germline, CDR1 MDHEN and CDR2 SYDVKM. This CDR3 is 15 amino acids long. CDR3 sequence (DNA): TGTGCCAGCAGTTACTCCGGGACAGGGATTCAGCCCCAGCATTTT. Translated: CASSYSGTGIQPQHF. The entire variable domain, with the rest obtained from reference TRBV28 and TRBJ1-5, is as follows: DVKVTQSSRYLVKRTGEKVFLECVQDMDHENMFWYRQDPGLGLRLIYFSYDVKMKEKGDIPEGYSVSREKKERFSLILESASTNQTSMYLCASSYSGTGIQPQHFGDGTRLSIL.

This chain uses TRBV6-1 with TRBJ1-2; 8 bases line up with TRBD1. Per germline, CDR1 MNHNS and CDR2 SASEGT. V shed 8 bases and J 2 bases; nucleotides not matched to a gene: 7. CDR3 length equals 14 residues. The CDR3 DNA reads TGTGCCAGCGGGCAGGGGGCAGGAAACTATGGCTACACCTTC. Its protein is CASGQGAGNYGYTF.

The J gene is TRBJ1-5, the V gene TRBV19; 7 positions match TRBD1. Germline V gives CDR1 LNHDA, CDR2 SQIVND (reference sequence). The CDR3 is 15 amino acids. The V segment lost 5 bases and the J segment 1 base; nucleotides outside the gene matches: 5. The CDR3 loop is CASSETGMSNQPQHF. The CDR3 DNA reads TGTGCCAGTAGTGAGACAGGGATGAGCAATCAGCCCCAGCATTTT.

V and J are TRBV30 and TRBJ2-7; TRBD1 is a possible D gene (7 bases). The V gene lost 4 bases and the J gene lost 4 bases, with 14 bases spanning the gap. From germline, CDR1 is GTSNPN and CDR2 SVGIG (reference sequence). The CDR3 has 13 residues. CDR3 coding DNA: TGTGCCTGGAACGCGGGACAGTTTTACGAGCAGTACTTC. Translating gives CAWNAGQFYEQYF.

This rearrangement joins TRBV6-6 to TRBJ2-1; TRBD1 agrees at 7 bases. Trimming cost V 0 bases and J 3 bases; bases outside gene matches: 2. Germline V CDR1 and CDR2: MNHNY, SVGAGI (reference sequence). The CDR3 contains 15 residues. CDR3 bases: TGTGCCAGCAGTTACTCGAGACAGGGCTACAATGAGCAGTTCTTC. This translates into CASSYSRQGYNEQFF.

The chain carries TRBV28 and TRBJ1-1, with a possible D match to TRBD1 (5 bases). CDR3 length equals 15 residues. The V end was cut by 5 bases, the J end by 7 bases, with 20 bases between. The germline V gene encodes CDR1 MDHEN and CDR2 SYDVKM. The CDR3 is CASSVVSLRGGEAFF. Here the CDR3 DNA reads TGTGCCAGCAGTGTAGTCAGTCTCCGGGGGGGTGAAGCTTTCTTT.

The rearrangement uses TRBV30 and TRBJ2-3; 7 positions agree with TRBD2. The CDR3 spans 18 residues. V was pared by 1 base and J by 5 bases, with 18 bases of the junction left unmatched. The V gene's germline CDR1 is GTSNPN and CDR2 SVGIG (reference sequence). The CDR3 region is CAWSATFPGRDGRDTQYF. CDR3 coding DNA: TGTGCCTGGAGTGCCACATTCCCGGGGAGGGACGGTAGAGATACGCAGTATTTT. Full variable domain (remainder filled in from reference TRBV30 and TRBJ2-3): SQTIHQWPATLVQPVGSPLSLECTVEGTSNPNLYWYRQAAGRGLQLLFYSVGIGQISSEVPQNLSASRPQDRQFILSSKKLLLSDSGFYLCAWSATFPGRDGRDTQYFGPGTRLTVL.

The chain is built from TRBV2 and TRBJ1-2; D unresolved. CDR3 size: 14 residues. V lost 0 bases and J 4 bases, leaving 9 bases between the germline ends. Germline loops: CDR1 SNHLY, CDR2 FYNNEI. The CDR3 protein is CASSEAPRSYGYTF. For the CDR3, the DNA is TGTGCCAGCAGTGAAGCCCCGAGGAGCTATGGCTACACCTTC.

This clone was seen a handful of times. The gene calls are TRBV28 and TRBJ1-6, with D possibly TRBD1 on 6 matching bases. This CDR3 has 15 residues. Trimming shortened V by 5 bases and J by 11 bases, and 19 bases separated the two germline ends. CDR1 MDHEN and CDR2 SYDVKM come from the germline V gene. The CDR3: CASSPGQRTLPPLHF. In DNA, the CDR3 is TGTGCCAGCAGTCCCGGACAGCGCACGTTACCACCCCTCCACTTT. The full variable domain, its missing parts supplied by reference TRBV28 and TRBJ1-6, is DVKVTQSSRYLVKRTGEKVFLECVQDMDHENMFWYRQDPGLGLRLIYFSYDVKMKEKGDIPEGYSVSREKKERFSLILESASTNQTSMYLCASSPGQRTLPPLHFGNGTRLTVT.

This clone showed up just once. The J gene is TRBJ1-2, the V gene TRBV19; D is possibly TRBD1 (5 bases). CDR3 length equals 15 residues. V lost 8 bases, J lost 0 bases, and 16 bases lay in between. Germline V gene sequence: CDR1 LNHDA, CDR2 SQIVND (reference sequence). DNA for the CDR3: TGTGCCAGTGGAGAAAGGGGTCTTACTAACTATGGCTACACCTTC. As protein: CASGERGLTNYGYTF.

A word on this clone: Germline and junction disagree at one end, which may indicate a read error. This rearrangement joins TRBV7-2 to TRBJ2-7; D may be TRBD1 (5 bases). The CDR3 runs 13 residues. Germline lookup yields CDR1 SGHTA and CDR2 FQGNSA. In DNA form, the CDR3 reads TGTGCCAGCAGCTTAGAGGGGTCCTCCGAGCAGTACTTC. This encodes CASSLEGSSEQYF. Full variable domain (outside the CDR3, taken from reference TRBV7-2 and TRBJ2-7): GAGVSQSPSNKVTEKGKDVELRCDPISGHTALYWYRQSLGQGLEFLIYFQGNSAPDKSGLPSDRFSAERTGGSVSTLTIQRTQQEDSAVYLCASSLEGSSEQYFGPGTRLTVT.

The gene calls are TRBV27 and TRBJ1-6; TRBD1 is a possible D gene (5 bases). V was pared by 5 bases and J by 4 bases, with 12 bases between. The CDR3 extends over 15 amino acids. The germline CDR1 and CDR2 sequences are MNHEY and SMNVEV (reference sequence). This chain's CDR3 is CASSQRGLYNSPLHF. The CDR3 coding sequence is TGTGCCAGCAGTCAAAGGGGTCTTTATAATTCACCCCTCCACTTT.

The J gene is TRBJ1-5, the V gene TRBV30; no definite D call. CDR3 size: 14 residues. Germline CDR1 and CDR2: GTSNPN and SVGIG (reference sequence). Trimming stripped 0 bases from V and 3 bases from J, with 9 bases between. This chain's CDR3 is CAWSVRLDNQPQHF. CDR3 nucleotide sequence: TGTGCCTGGAGTGTACGACTGGACAATCAGCCCCAGCATTTT.

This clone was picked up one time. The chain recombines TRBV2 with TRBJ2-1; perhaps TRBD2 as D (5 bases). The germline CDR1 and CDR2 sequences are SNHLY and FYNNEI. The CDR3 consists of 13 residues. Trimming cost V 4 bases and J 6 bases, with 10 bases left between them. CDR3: CASSVEGANEQFF. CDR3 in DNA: TGTGCCAGCAGTGTAGAGGGCGCCAATGAGCAGTTCTTC.

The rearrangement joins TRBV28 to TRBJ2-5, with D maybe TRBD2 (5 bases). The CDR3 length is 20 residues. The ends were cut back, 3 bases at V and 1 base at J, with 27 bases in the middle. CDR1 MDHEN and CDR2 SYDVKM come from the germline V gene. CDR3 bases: TGTGCCAGCAGTTTGGGATTGGGAGAAACTAGTAAAGGGCCCCAAGAGACCCAGTACTTC. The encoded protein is CASSLGLGETSKGPQETQYF. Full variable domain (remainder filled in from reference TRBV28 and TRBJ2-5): DVKVTQSSRYLVKRTGEKVFLECVQDMDHENMFWYRQDPGLGLRLIYFSYDVKMKEKGDIPEGYSVSREKKERFSLILESASTNQTSMYLCASSLGLGETSKGPQETQYFGPGTRLLVL.

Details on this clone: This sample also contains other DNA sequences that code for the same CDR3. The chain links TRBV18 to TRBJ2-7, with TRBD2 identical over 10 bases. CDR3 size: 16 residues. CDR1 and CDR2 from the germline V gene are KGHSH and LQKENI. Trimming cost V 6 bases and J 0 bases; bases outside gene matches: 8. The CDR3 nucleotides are TGTGCCAGCTCGCCTCCGGGACTAGCGCCCTCCTACGAGCAGTACTTC. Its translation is CASSPPGLAPSYEQYF.

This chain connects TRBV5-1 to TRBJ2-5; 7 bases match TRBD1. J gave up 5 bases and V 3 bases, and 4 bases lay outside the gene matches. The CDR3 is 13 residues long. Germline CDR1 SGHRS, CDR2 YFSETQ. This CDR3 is CASSSTGIETQYF. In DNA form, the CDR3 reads TGCGCCAGCAGCTCGACAGGGATCGAGACCCAGTACTTC.

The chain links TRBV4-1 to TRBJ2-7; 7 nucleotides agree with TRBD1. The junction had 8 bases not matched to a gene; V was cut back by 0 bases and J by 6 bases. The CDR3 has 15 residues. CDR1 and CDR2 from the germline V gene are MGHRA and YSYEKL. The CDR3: CASSQDLRQGSEQYF. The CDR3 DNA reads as TGCGCCAGCAGCCAAGATCTGCGACAGGGTAGCGAGCAGTACTTC.

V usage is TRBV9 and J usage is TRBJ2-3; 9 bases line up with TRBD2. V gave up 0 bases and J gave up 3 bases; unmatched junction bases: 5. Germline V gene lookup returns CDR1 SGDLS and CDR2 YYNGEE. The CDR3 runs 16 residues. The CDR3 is CASSVGVAGETDTQYF. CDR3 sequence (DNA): TGTGCCAGCAGCGTAGGGGTAGCGGGGGAAACAGATACGCAGTATTTT.

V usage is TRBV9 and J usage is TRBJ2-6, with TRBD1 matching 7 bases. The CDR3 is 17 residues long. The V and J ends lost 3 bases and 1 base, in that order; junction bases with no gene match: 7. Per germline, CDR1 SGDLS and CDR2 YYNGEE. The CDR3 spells CASSGDSSQSGANVLTF. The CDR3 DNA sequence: TGTGCCAGCAGCGGGGACAGCTCCCAGTCTGGGGCCAACGTCCTGACTTTC.

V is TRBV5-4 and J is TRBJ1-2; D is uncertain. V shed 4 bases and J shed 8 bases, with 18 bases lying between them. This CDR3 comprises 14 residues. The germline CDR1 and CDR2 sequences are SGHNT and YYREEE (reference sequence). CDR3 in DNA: TGTGCCAGCAGCCCGGGAAGGGAAACGTACGGCTACACCTTC. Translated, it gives CASSPGRETYGYTF.

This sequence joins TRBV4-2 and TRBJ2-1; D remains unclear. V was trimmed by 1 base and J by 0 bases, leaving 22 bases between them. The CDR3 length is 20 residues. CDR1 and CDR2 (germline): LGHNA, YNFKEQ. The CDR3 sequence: CASSQGDPGWRTNSYNEQFF. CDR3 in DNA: TGTGCCAGCAGCCAAGGCGACCCCGGGTGGAGAACAAACTCCTACAATGAGCAGTTCTTC.

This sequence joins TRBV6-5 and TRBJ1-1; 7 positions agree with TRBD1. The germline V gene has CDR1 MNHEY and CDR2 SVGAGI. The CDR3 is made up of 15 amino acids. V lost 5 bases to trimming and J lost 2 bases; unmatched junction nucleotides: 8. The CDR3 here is CASSNRGQLNTEAFF. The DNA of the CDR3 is TGTGCCAGCAGTAACCGGGGACAGCTAAACACTGAAGCTTTCTTT.

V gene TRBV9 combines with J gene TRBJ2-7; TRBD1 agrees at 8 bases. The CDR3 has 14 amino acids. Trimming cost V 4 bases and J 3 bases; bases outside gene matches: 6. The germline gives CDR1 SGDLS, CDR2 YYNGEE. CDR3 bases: TGTGCCAGCAGCCTTACAGGGGGGAGCTACGAGCAGTACTTC. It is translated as CASSLTGGSYEQYF.

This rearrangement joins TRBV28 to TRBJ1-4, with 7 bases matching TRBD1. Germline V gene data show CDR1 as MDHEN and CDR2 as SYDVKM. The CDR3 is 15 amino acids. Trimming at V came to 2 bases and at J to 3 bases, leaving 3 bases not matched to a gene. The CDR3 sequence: CASSLEGAANEKLFF. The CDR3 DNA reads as TGTGCCAGCAGTTTAGAGGGGGCAGCTAATGAAAAACTGTTTTTT.

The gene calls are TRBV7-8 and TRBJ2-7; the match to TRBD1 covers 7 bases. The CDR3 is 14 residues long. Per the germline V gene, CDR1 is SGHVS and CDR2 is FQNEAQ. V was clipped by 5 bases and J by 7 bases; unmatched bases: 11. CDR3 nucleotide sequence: TGTGCCAGCAGCCCCGACAGGGTAGTTGTAGAGCAGTACTTC. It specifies CASSPDRVVVEQYF.

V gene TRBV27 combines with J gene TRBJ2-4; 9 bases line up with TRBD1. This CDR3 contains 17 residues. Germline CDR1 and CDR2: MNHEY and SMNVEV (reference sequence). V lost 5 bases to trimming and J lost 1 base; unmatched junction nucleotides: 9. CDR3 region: CASSGDRVNFAKNIQYF. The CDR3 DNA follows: TGTGCCAGCAGTGGGGACAGGGTCAATTTTGCCAAAAACATTCAGTACTTC.

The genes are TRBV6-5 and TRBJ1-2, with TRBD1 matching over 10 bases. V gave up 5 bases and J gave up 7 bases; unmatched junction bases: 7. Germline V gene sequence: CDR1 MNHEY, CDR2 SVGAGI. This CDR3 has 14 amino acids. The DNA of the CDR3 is TGTGCCAGCAGTCGGACAGGGGGATTTGGTGGCTACACCTTC. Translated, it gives CASSRTGGFGGYTF.